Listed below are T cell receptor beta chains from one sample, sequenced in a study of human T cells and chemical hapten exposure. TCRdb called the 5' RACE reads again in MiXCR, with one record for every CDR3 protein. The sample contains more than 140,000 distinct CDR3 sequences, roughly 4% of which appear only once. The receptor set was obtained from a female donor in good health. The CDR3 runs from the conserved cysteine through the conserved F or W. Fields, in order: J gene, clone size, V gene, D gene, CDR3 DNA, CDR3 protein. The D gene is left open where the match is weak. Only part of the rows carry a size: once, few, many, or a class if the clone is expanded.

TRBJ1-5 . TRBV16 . TGTGCTTCGGGGCCGGGCAATCAGCCCCAGCATTTT CASGPGNQPQHF
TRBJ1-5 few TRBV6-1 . TGTGCCAGCAGAAGGAGACAGCTAACTAGCAATCAGCCCCAGCATTTT CASRRRQLTSNQPQHF
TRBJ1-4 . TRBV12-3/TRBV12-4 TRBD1 TGTGCCAGCAGTTTAGGACAGGGGGCCTTCGAAGAAAAACTGTTTTTT CASSLGQGAFEEKLFF
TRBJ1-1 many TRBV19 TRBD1 TGTGCCAGTAGTCCCCGGGGGCAGGGGGGGAAGAACACTGAAGCTTTCTTT CASSPRGQGGKNTEAFF
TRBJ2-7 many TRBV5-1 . TGCGCCAGCTTCGACACCCAACGGGGCGAGCAGTACTTC CASFDTQRGEQYF
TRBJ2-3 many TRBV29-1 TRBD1 TGCAGCGCCACCCCGCTTCGACAGGGGGCGGGACGGGGCACAGATACGCAGTATTTT CSATPLRQGAGRGTDTQYF
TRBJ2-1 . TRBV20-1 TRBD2 TGCAGTGCTAGAGGGAGAACTAGCGGGGGGTGTGGTAATGAGCAGTTCTTC CSARGRTSGGCGNEQFF
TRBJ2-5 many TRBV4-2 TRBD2 TGTGCCAGCAGCCAAGGGACTAGCGGGTTACTCCAAGAGACCCAGTACTTC CASSQGTSGLLQETQYF
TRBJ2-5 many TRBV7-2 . TGTGCCAGCAGCTTAGTGGAGGGGTGTGTGGGGACCCAGTACTTC CASSLVEGCVGTQYF
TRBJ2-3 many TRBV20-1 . TGCAGTGCTAATCCAACGACTAGCACAGATACGCAGTATTTT CSANPTTSTDTQYF
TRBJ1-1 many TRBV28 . TGTGCCAGCAACGGGGAGAACACTGAAGCTTTCTTT CASNGENTEAFF
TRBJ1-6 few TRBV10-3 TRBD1 TGTGCCATCAGTGACCAGGACAGGGGAAGTGCCTATAATTCACCCCTCAACTTT CAISDQDRGSAYNSPLNF
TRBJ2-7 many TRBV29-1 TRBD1 TGCAGCGTTGAGGCACAGGGGAACGAGCAGTACTTC CSVEAQGNEQYF
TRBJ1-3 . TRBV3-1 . TGTGCCAGCAGCCAAGCACGGGGATGGCGGAACACCATATATTTT CASSQARGWRNTIYF
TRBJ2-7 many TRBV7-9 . TGTGCCAGCAGCTTAGCTGATTGGGCAGGGAGGCACGAGCAGTACTTC CASSLADWAGRHEQYF
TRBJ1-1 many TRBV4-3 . TGCGCCAGCAGCCGGGGTTGGACGGGTACCATGAACACTGAAGCTTTCTTT CASSRGWTGTMNTEAFF
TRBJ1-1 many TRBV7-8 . TGTGCCAGCAGCCACAGGGCGACTGAAGCTTTCTTT CASSHRATEAFF
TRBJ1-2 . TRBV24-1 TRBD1 TGTGCCACCAGTGATCCGGGACAGGGTTTCGGAGGCTACACCTTC CATSDPGQGFGGYTF
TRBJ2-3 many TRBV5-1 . TGCGCCAGCAGCTTTACGGACAGCACAGATACGCAGTATTTT CASSFTDSTDTQYF
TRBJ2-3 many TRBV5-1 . TGCGCCAGCAGCTCGCAGGGGGATACGCAGTATTTT CASSSQGDTQYF
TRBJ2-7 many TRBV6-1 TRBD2 TGTGCCAGCAGTGAGGGTGCAGCGGGAATCTTC CASSEGAAGIF
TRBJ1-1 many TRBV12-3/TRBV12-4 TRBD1 TGTGCCAGCAGTGGGGAAACAGGGGCTATGAACACTGAAGCTTTCTTT CASSGETGAMNTEAFF
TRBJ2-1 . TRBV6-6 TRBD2 TGTGCCAGCAGGGGTTCTAGCGGGGGGGGAATTTACAATGAGCAGTTCTTC CASRGSSGGGIYNEQFF
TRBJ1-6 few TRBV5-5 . TGTGCCAGCAGCTTTCTTGCCAGAAGGAATTCACCCCTCCACTTT CASSFLARRNSPLHF
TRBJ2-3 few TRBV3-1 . TGTGCCAGCAGCCAATGCCGGGAAATGAAGTATTTT CASSQCREMKYF
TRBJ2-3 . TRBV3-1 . TGTGCCAGCAGCCAAGCCGGGCCGGATACGCAGTATTTT CASSQAGPDTQYF
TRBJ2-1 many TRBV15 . TGTGCCACCAGCAGAGATCGTGGGTTCAATGAGCAGTTCTTC CATSRDRGFNEQFF
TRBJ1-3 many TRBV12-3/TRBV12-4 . TGTGCCAGCAGTTTTGTGGCAGGGACTGGAAACACCATATATTTT CASSFVAGTGNTIYF
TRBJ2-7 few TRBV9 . TGTGCCAGCAGCCCCGGAGCCGATCGCTCCGACGAGCAGTACTTC CASSPGADRSDEQYF